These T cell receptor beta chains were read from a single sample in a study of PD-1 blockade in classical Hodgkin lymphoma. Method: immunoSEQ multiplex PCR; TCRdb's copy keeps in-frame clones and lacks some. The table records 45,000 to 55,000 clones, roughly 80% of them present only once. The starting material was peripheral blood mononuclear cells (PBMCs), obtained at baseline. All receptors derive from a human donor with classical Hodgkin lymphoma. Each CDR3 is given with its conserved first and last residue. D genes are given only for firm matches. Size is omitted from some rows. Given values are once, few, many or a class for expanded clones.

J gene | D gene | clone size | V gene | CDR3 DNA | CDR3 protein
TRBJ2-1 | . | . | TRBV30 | TGTGCCTCGGGCCCAGCGTCGAATGAGCAGTTCTTC | CASGPASNEQFF
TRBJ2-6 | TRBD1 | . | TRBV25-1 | TGTGCCAGCAGTGAGGGACAGGGGAGGCCTGGGGCCAACGTCCTGACTTTC | CASSEGQGRPGANVLTF
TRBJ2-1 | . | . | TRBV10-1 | TGCGCCAGCAGTGAACATGCGGCGAACAATGAGCAGTTCTTC | CASSEHAANNEQFF
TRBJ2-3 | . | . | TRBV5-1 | TGCGCCAGCAGCTCCCAGCAGACTTATGATACGCAGTATTTT | CASSSQQTYDTQYF
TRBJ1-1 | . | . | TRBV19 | TGTGCCAGTAGTATTAGGTTCCTGGGCAACACTGAAGCTTTCTTT | CASSIRFLGNTEAFF
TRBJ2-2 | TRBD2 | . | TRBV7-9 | TGTGCCAGCAGCTTACCGGGACTAGCGGGAGAGGACACCGGGGAGCTGTTTTTT | CASSLPGLAGEDTGELFF
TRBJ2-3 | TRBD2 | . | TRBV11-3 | TGTGCCAGCAGCCTCGGGACTAGGGGAGATACGCAGTATTTT | CASSLGTRGDTQYF
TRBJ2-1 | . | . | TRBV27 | TGTGCCAGCAGTTTGGGTTCGTGGGGTGAGCAGTTCTTC | CASSLGSWGEQFF
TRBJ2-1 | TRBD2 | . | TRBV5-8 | TGTGCCGCGGGACTAGCGGGATACAATGAGCAGTTCTTC | CAAGLAGYNEQFF
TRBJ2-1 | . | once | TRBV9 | TGTGCCAGCAGCGTAAGTCCTAGCCGAGCTTCAAGCTCCTACAATGAGCAGTTCTTC | CASSVSPSRASSSYNEQFF
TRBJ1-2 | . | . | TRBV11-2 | TGTGCCAGCAGCTTAGACCCCTACTATGGCTACACCTTC | CASSLDPYYGYTF
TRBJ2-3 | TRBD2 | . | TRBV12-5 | TGTGCTAGTGGTTCCCCCCCTTATCTAGCGGCCATAGATACGCAGTATTTT | CASGSPPYLAAIDTQYF
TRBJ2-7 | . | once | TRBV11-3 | TGTGCCAGCAGCTACTCAAACCCGGGATCAGGCACCCACGAGCAGTACTTC | CASSYSNPGSGTHEQYF
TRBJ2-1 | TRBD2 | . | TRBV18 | TGTGCCAGCTCACCCGGGCTAGCGGGCCACAATGAGCAGTTCTTC | CASSPGLAGHNEQFF
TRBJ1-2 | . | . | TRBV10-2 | TGCGCCAGCACTAGGGGTGTAGACTATGGCTACACCTTC | CASTRGVDYGYTF
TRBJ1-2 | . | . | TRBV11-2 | TGTGCCAGCAGCTTAGATTTGTTGGGGGACTGGGGCTACACCTTC | CASSLDLLGDWGYTF
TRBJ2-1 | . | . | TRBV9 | TGTGCCAGCAGCGCCGCAGGGTCTTTCGACAATGAGCAGTTCTTC | CASSAAGSFDNEQFF
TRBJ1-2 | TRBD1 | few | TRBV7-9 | TGTGCCAGCAGCGACCGGGGACAGGGTAATGAGGATGGCTACACCTTC | CASSDRGQGNEDGYTF
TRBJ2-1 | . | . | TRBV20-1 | TGCAGCCTCTCAGATAACAATGAGCAGTTCTTC | CSLSDNNEQFF
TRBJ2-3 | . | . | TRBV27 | TGTGCCTCCAAACCCGGTAGCCTGACAGATACGCAGTATTTT | CASKPGSLTDTQYF
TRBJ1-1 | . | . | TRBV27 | TGTGCCACCCAATCCCTTGGGCGAACACTGAAAGCTTTCTTT | CATQSLGRTLKAFF
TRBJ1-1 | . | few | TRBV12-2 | TGTGCAAGTCGCTGGAGAAAGGGGAGGATGAACACTGAAGCTTTCTTT | CASRWRKGRMNTEAFF
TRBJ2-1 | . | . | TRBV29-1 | TGCAGCGTTGCTACCTCCCCTAGCTCCTACAATGAGCAGTTCTTC | CSVATSPSSYNEQFF
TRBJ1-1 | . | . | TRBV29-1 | TGCAGCGTTGAAAGACGGACTCTGAACACTGAAGCTTTCTTT | CSVERRTLNTEAFF
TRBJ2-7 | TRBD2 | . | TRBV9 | TGTGCCAGCAGCGTCGAGGGAGGGGTGGGGGAGCAGTACTTC | CASSVEGGVGEQYF
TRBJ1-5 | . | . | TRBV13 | TGTGCCAGCAGCTCACGGGGACTGCGGAATCAGCCCCAGCATTTT | CASSSRGLRNQPQHF
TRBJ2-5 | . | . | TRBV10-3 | TGTGCCATCACCCCAGGGGGGGAAGAGACCCAGTACTTC | CAITPGGEETQYF
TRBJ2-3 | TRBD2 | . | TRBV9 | TGTGCCAGCAGCGGATGGAACCTGCGGGCTAGCGGAGACCCATGGACAGATACGCAGTATTTT | CASSGWNLRASGDPWTDTQYF
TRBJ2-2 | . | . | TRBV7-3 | TGTGCCAGCAGCTTTGGGTCGTGGTCCGGGGAGCTGTTTTTT | CASSFGSWSGELFF
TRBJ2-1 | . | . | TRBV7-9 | TGTGCCAGCAGCTTAGGACTTACAAATGAGCAGTTCTTC | CASSLGLTNEQFF
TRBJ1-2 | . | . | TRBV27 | TGTGCCAGCAGAGATCACAGGGCTCCCGACGCTAACTATGGCTACACCTTC | CASRDHRAPDANYGYTF
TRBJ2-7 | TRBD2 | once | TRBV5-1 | TGCGCCAGCAGCTTGGCCGTGCTAGCGGGAGTGGGGGAGCAGTACTTC | CASSLAVLAGVGEQYF
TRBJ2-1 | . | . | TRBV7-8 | TGTGCCAGCAGACCTCGGACAGGACAAAGGGGAGGCAATGAGCAGTTCTTC | CASRPRTGQRGGNEQFF
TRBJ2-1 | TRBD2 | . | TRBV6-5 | TGTGCCAGCAGCCGACTAGCGGGAGGGCCGGATGAGCAGTTCTTC | CASSRLAGGPDEQFF
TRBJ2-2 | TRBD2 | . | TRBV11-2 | TGTGCCAGCAGCACGAGCGGGAGGGCGAACACCGGGGAGCTGTTTTTT | CASSTSGRANTGELFF
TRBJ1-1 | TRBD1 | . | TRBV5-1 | TGCGCCAGCAGCTTGGACCTTTCGTCGGACAGGGGGTTGGGGAACACTGAAGCTTTCTTT | CASSLDLSSDRGLGNTEAFF
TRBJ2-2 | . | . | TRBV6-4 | TGTGCCAGCAGTGCCCAAGGGCGTTATTCCGGGGAGCTGTTTTTT | CASSAQGRYSGELFF
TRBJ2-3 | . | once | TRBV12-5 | TGTGCTAGTGGTTTGGTTCTTAGGACAGACCCAGATACGCAGTATTTT | CASGLVLRTDPDTQYF
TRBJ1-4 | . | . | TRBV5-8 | TGTGCCAGCAGCTTGTTTACTGAAAAACTGTTTTTT | CASSLFTEKLFF
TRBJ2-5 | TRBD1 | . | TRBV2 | TGTGCCAGCAGTGAAAGGGGAGACAGGGGGTATCCCCAGTACTTC | CASSERGDRGYPQYF
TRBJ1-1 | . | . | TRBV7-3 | TGTGCCAGCAGCTTAGGGGATTTGAACACTGAAGCTTTCTTT | CASSLGDLNTEAFF
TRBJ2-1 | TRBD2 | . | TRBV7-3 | TGTGCCAGCAGCCTTGGGGCTAGCGGGAGGGCGGGGAATGAGCAGTTCTTC | CASSLGASGRAGNEQFF
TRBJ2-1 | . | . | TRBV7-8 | TGTGCCAGCAGCTTAGGACAGAACAATGAGCAGTTCTTC | CASSLGQNNEQFF
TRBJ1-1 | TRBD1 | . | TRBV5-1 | TGCGCCAGCAGCTACCAGGGGGCCATGGATGCTTTCTTT | CASSYQGAMDAFF
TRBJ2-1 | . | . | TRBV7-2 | TGTGCCAGCAGCTTAATGGCTGATGAGCAGTTCTTC | CASSLMADEQFF
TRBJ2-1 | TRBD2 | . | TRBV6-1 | TGTGCCAGCAGAGCGGGAGCTGTTAATGAGCAGTTCTTC | CASRAGAVNEQFF
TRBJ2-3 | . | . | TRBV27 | TGTGCCAGCAGGGCATGGGACACAGATACGCAGTATTTT | CASRAWDTDTQYF